Described below is a single T cell receptor (beta chain) sequence and its context. No antigen is known for it. One base away there is no much larger clone; base qualities are not given. Germline trimming amounts to 4 bases on V and 0 bases on J, with 3 as the count of junction bases outside the gene matches. Looking up the germline V gene (reference sequence) yields CDR1 MNHEY and CDR2 SMNVEV. Counted from cysteine to phenylalanine, this CDR3 has 14 amino acids. CDR3 DNA only is kept here, 42 bases in frame from base 1. The CDR3 regions of human TCRbeta chains were analyzed by immunosequencing. Concerning the study's data processing: Repertoire TCRs were matched against a reference library of SARS-CoV-2-specific TCRs generated with the MIRA antigen-specificity platform. Breadth meant the fraction of unique TCRs that were SARS-CoV-2-associated, whereas depth meant the fraction of total T cells that were SARS-CoV-2-associated. Using the MIRA data, every spike-specific TCR was mapped to the spike region that the TCR reacted to and assigned to either a CD4 or a CD8 class. Log10-transformed breadth and depth values were compared by one-way ANOVA with Sidak's multiple comparisons tests. TCRdb's version of the immuneACCESS table is confined to in-frame rearrangements and falls short of the full clone set. An unresolved V gene accounts for under half of the shortfall where checked; the remainder is of unknown origin. The V and J calls and the clone size are those of that table, but D and trimming were determined from the DNA. The sample includes more than 95,000 clones, with roughly 91% observed a single time. The leading ten clones occupy around 4.5% of the sample.

Taken with the paper, the label for time point translates to: baseline before first vaccination. Sample treatment or condition, as interpreted from the label and publication: meningococcal conjugate vaccine given as trial control. Vaccinee samples were obtained from the UK trials COV001 and COV002, which included a single-blind randomized controlled phase 2/3 trial of AZD1222 (ChAdOx1 nCoV-19) in healthy adults. Trial participant PBMC samples were collected at day 0 and day 28 after the second dose for TCRbeta chain sequencing. These data originate in a study of T cell responses to AZD1222 COVID-19 vaccine (dated by TCRdb to the early 2020s). Notes on the research overall: A total of over 230 trial participants underwent TCR sequencing, of whom 207 had received two doses of AZD1222 and about 26 had received two doses of the MenACWY control vaccine. Trial participants were enrolled into age subgroups of 18-55, 56-69 and 70-plus years, which contained roughly 140, 27 and 60 TCR-sequenced participants, respectively.

General study outcomes and caveats: Epitopes outside the regions mutated in the B.1.351 and B.1.1.7 variants were reportedly recognized by nearly half of the unique spike-specific TCRs. Spike-specific TCR breadth and depth rose significantly after two AZD1222 doses compared with day 0 and with MenACWY recipients. Conclusions about previously exposed vaccinees were limited because only a handful of AZD1222 recipients were SARS-CoV-2 seropositive at baseline. Participants were mostly white British, with more females than males. The authors suggested clonal diversity may have been underestimated. Because no day 14 peak-response samples were available, the repertoires could be characterized only after the peak T cell response. The 56-69-year group was small, and its depth increase did not reach significance, likely because of low power. The whole spike protein was spanned by vaccine-associated CD4 TCRs, and dominant responses were seen in regions 160-218 and 743-854.

The receptor was isolated from an adult in good health. The material sequenced was peripheral blood, taken on day 0 of MenACWY control vaccination. Recombination connected TRBV27 to TRBJ2-7; TRBD1 matches 7 bases in the middle. This receptor carries the CDR3 CASSSTGSSYEQYF. The sequenced DNA: TGTGCCAGCAGTTCGACAGGGAGCTCCTACGAGCAGTACTTC.